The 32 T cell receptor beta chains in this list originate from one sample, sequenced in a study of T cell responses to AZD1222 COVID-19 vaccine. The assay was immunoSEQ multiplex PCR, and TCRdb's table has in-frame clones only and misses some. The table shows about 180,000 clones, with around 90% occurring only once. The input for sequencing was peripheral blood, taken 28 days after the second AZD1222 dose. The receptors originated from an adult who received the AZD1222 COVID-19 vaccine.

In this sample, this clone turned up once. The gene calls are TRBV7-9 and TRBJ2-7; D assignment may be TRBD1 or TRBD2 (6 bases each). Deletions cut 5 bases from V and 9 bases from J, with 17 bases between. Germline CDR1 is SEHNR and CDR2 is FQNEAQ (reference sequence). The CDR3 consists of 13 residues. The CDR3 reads CASSHRDFRGQYF. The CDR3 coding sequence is TGTGCCAGCAGCCATCGGGACTTCAGGGGGCAGTACTTC.

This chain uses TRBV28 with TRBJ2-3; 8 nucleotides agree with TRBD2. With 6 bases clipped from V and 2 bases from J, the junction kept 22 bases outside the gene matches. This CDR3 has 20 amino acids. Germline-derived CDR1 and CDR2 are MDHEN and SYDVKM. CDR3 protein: CASSSTTPGTSKGATDTQYF. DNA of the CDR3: TGTGCCAGCAGCTCTACCACCCCCGGGACTAGTAAAGGGGCCACAGATACGCAGTATTTT.

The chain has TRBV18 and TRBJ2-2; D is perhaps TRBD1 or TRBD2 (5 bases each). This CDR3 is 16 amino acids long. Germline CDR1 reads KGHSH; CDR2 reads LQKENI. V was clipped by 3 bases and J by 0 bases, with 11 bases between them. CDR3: CASSPSGTSNTGELFF. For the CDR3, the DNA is TGTGCCAGCTCACCGTCAGGGACCTCGAACACCGGGGAGCTGTTTTTT.

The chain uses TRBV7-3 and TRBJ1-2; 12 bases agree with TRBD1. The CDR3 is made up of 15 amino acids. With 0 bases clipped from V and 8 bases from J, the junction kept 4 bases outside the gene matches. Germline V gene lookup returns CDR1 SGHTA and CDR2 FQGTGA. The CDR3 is CASSLTGQGAIGYTF. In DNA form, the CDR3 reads TGTGCCAGCAGCTTAACGGGACAGGGGGCGATCGGCTACACCTTC.

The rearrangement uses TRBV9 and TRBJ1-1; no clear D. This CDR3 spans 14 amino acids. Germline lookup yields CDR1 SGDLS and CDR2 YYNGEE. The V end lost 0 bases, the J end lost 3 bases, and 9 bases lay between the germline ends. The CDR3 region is CASSVVLDYTEAFF. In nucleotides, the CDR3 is TGTGCCAGCAGCGTAGTCTTGGACTACACTGAAGCTTTCTTT.

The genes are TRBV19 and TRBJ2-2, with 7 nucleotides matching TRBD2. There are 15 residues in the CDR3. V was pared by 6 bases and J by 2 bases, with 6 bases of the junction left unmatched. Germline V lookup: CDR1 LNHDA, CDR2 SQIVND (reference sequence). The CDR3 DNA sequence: TGTGCCAGTAGCATGCGGGAGTTAAACACCGGGGAGCTGTTTTTT. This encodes CASSMRELNTGELFF.

The CDR3 region has the DNA TGTGCCAGCAGCCTAGCCGGGGCCTCGGGGGGAAAACTGTTTTTT. Protein: CASSLAGASGGKLFF. This rearrangement joins TRBV11-2 to TRBJ1-4, with D perhaps matching TRBD1 (5 bases). Trimming removed 5 bases from V and 10 bases from J, with 20 bases in between. This CDR3 spans 15 amino acids. Germline CDR1 reads SGHAT; CDR2 reads FQNNGV.

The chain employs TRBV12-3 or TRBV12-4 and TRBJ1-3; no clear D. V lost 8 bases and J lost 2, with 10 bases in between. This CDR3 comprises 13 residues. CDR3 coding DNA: TGTGCCAGCGAGGTTGGGGCTGGAAACACCATATATTTT. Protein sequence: CASEVGAGNTIYF.

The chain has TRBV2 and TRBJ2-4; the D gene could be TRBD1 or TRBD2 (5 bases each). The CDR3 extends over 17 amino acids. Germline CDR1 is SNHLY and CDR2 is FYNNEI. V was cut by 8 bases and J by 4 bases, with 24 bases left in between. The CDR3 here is CASEGQGGQNGKNIQYF. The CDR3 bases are TGTGCCAGCGAGGGGCAGGGTGGGCAAAACGGGAAAAACATTCAGTACTTC.

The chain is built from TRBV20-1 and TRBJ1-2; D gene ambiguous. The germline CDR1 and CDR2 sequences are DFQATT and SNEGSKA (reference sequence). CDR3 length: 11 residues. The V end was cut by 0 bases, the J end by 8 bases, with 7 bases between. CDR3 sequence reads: CSAREGTGYTF. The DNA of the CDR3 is TGCAGTGCTAGAGAGGGAACCGGCTACACCTTC.

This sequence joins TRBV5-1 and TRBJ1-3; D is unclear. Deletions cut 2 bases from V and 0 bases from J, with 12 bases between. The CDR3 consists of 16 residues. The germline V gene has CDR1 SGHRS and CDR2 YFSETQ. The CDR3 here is CASSFEHPNSGNTIYF. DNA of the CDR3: TGCGCCAGCAGCTTCGAACACCCGAACTCTGGAAACACCATATATTTT.

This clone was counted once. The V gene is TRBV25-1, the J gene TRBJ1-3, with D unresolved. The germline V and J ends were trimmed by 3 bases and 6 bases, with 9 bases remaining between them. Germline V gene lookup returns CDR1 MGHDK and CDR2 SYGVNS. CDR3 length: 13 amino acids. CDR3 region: CASSDFFENTIYF. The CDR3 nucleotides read TGTGCCAGCAGTGATTTTTTCGAAAACACCATATATTTT.

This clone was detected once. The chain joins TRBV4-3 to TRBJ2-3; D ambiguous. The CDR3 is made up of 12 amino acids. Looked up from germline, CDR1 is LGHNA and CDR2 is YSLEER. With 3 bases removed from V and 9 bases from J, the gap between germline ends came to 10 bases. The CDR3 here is CASSHGRNTQYF. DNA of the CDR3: TGCGCCAGCAGCCACGGACGAAACACGCAGTATTTT.

The CDR3 DNA reads TGTGCCAGCAGTTTCTACCCACAGGGAAACACCTTC. It yields the protein CASSFYPQGNTF. The J gene is TRBJ1-2, the V gene TRBV12-3 or TRBV12-4, with D tentatively TRBD1 (6 bases). The CDR3 is made up of 12 amino acids. Trimming removed 3 bases from V and 12 bases from J, with 14 bases in between.

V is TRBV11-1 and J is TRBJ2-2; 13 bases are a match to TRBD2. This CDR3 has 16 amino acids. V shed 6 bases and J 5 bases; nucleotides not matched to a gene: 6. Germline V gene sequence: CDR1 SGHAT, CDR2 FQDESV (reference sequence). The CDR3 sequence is CASRLLAGGQTGELFF. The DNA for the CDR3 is TGTGCCAGCAGGTTACTAGCGGGGGGGCAGACCGGGGAGCTGTTTTTT.

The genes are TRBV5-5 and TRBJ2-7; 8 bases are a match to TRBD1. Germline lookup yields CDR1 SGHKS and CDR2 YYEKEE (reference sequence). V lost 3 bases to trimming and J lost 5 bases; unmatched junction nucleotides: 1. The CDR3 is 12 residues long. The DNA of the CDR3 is TGTGCCAGCAGCTGGACAGGGAACGAGCAGTACTTC. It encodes CASSWTGNEQYF. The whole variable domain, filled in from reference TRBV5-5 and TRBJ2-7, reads DAGVTQSPTHLIKTRGQQVTLRCSPISGHKSVSWYQQVLGQGPQFIFQYYEKEERGRGNFPDRFSARQFPNYSSELNVNALLLGDSALYLCASSWTGNEQYFGPGTRLTVT.

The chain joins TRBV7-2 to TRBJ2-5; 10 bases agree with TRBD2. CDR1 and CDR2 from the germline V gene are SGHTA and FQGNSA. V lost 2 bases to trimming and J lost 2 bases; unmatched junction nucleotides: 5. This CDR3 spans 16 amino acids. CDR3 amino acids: CASSLFGLADQETQYF. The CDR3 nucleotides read TGTGCCAGCAGCTTATTCGGACTAGCGGATCAAGAGACCCAGTACTTC.

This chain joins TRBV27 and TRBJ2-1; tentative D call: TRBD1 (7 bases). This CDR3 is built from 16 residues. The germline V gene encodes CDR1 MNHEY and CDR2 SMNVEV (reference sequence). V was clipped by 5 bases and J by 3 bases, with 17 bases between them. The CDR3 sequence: CASSVRQGLNYNEQFF. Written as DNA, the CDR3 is TGTGCCAGCAGTGTCAGACAGGGACTCAACTACAATGAGCAGTTCTTC.

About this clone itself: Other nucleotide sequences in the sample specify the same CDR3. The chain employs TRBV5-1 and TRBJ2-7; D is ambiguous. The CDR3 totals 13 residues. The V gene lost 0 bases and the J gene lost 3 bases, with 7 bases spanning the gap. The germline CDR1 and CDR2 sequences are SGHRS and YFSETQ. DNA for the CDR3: TGCGCCAGCAGCTTGGCCGGTAGCTACGAGCAGTACTTC. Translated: CASSLAGSYEQYF.

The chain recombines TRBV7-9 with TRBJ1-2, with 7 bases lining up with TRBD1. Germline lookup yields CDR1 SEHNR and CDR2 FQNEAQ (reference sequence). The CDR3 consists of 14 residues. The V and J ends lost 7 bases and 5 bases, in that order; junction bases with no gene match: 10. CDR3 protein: CASIQEGGGYGYTF. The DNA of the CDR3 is TGTGCCAGCATCCAGGAAGGGGGCGGGTATGGCTACACCTTC.

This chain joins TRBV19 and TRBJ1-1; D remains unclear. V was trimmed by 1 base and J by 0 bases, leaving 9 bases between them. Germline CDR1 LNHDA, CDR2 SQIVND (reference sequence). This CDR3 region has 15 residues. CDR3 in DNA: TGTGCCAGTAGTATAGGAGGAAGCATGAACACTGAAGCTTTCTTT. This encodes CASSIGGSMNTEAFF.

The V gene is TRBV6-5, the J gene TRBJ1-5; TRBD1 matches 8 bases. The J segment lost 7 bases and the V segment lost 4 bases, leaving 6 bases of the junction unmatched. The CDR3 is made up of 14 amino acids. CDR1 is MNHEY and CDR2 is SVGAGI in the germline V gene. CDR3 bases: TGTGCCAGCAGTTTGACAGGGGAGGGCCAGCCCCAGCATTTT. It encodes CASSLTGEGQPQHF.

Here the CDR3 DNA reads TGTGCCAGCAACCCGTCGGGACAGAACACAGATACGCAGTATTTT. Protein sequence: CASNPSGQNTDTQYF. The J gene is TRBJ2-3, the V gene TRBV7-9; 7 positions match TRBD1. From germline, CDR1 is SEHNR and CDR2 FQNEAQ (reference sequence). CDR3 length equals 15 residues. Trimming removed 7 bases from V and 2 bases from J; junction bases left unmatched: 9.

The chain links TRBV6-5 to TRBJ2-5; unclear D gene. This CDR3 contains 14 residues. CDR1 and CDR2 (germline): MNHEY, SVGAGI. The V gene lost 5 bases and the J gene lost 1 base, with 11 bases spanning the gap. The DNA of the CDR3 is TGTGCCAGCAGTCTGACTGGTACCCAAGAGACCCAGTACTTC. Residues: CASSLTGTQETQYF.

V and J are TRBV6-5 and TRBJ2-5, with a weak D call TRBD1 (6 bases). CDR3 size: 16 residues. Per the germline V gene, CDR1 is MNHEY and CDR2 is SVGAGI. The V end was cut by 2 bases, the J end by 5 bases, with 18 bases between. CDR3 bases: TGTGCCAGCAGTTACGGGGCAGGGGTCCTTCAGGAGACCCAGTACTTC. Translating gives CASSYGAGVLQETQYF.

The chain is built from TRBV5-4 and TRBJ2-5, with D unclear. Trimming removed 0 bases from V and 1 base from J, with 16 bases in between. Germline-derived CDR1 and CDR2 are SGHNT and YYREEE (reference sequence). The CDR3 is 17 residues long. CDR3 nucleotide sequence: TGTGCCAGCAGCTTGGGTGGATCGAGGTATTCCCAAGAGACCCAGTACTTC. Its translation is CASSLGGSRYSQETQYF.

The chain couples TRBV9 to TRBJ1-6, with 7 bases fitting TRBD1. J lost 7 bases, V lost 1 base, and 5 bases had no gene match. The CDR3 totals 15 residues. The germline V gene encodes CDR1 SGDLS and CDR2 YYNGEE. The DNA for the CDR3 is TGTGCCAGCAGCGTATTGACAGGGAGGAATTCACCCCTCCACTTT. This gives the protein CASSVLTGRNSPLHF.

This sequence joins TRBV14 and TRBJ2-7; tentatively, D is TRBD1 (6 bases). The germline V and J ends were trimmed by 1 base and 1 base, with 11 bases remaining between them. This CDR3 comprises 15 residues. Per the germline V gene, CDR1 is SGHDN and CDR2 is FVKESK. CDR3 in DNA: TGTGCCAGCAGCCAAGGAAGGCAGGGGTCCTACGAGCAGTACTTC. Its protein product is CASSQGRQGSYEQYF.

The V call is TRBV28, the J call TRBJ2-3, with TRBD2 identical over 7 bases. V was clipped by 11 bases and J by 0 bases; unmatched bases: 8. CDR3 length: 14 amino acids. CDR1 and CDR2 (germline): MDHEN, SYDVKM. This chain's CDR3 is CAVPRGGSTDTQYF. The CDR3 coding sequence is TGTGCCGTCCCCCGGGGAGGGAGCACAGATACGCAGTATTTT.

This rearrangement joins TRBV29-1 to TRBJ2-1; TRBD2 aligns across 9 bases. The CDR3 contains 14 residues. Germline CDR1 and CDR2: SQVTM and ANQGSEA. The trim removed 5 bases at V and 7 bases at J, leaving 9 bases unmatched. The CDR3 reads CSVSPRTSANEQFF. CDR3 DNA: TGCAGCGTTTCCCCTCGGACTAGCGCGAATGAGCAGTTCTTC.

The CDR3 region has the DNA TGTGCCAGCGATAAATTCGAGGGGGGCACTGAAGCTTTCTTT. It is translated as CASDKFEGGTEAFF. V is TRBV2 and J is TRBJ1-1; maybe TRBD1 (6 bases). The V gene's germline CDR1 is SNHLY and CDR2 FYNNEI. The CDR3 has 14 amino acids. V was pared by 8 bases and J by 4 bases, with 17 bases between.

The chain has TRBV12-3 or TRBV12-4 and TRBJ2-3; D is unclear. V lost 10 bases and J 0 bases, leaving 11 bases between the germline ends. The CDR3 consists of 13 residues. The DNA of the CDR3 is TGTGCCATTTCCGCAGCTAGCACAGATACGCAGTATTTT. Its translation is CAISAASTDTQYF.